The 19 T cell receptor beta chains below were found in one sample sequenced in a study of cytomegalovirus exposure and HLA in healthy donors. Primers included in the PCR were 60 Vbeta and 13 Jbeta primers. TCRdb keeps only in-frame clones here, not all; method: immunoSEQ multiplex PCR. This table holds roughly 80,000 clones. The sequenced material came from PBMCs. Source of these receptors: a girl aged 10 to 17 in good health and CMV-seropositive.

The chain couples TRBV7-9 to TRBJ2-7; TRBD2 matches at 10 bases. The CDR3 consists of 14 residues. CDR1 is SEHNR and CDR2 is FQNEAQ in the germline V gene (reference sequence). The V gene end was trimmed by 5 bases and the J gene end by 5 bases; junction bases not matched to a gene: 6. The CDR3 sequence is CASSGGAGGHEQYF. The CDR3 coding sequence is TGTGCCAGCAGCGGGGGAGCGGGGGGGCACGAGCAGTACTTC.

The V gene is TRBV4-1, the J gene TRBJ1-1; maybe TRBD1 (6 bases). The CDR3 is made up of 16 amino acids. Between the trimmed V and J ends, which lost 4 bases and 5 bases, there was a span of 20 bases. Germline values: CDR1 MGHRA, CDR2 YSYEKL. CDR3 residues: CASSLSPGGRGTEAFF. CDR3 DNA sequence: TGCGCCAGCAGCCTGTCCCCGGGGGGGCGTGGGACTGAAGCTTTCTTT.

This chain joins TRBV13 and TRBJ1-2; maybe TRBD1 (6 bases). The CDR3 runs 14 residues. Germline V gene lookup returns CDR1 PRHDT and CDR2 FYEKMQ (reference sequence). Deletions cut 5 bases from V and 4 bases from J, with 14 bases between. The CDR3 protein is CASSNGQGSYGYTF. The CDR3 nucleotides are TGTGCCAGCAGCAACGGGCAGGGGAGCTATGGCTACACCTTC.

The gene calls are TRBV4-2 and TRBJ2-1; a weak D match, TRBD2 (6 bases). V was trimmed by 1 base and J by 4 bases, leaving 20 bases between them. This CDR3 is 18 amino acids long. Germline lookup yields CDR1 LGHNA and CDR2 YNFKEQ. In DNA, the CDR3 is TGTGCCAGCAGCCAAGTCTCCCCGGACTATCAGCGTTACAATGAGCAGTTCTTC. Protein product: CASSQVSPDYQRYNEQFF.

The rearrangement links TRBV18 to TRBJ1-1; TRBD1 aligns across 10 bases. Trimming at V came to 2 bases and at J to 1 base, leaving 1 base not matched to a gene. The CDR3 is 15 residues long. Germline CDR1 KGHSH, CDR2 LQKENI. Here the CDR3 DNA reads TGTGCCAGCTCACCAGGGACAGGGGAGAACACTGAAGCTTTCTTT. It specifies CASSPGTGENTEAFF.

This rearrangement joins TRBV13 to TRBJ2-1; 12 bases line up with TRBD2. The CDR3 covers 15 residues. With V trimmed by 6 bases and J by 5 bases, 5 bases remained unmatched. Per the germline V gene, CDR1 is PRHDT and CDR2 is FYEKMQ (reference sequence). The CDR3 bases are TGTGCCAGCAGTCACAGACTAGCGGGGGACAATGAGCAGTTCTTC. Protein product: CASSHRLAGDNEQFF. Full variable domain (rest looked up from reference TRBV13 and TRBJ2-1): AAGVIQSPRHLIKEKRETATLKCYPIPRHDTVYWYQQGPGQDPQFLISFYEKMQSDKGSIPDRFSAQQFSDYHSELNMSSLELGDSALYFCASSHRLAGDNEQFFGPGTRLTVL.

The chain carries TRBV7-9 and TRBJ1-2; the D gene is possibly TRBD1 (6 bases). Germline CDR1 reads SEHNR; CDR2 reads FQNEAQ (reference sequence). The CDR3 extends over 14 amino acids. Trimming shortened V by 7 bases and J by 4 bases, and 16 bases separated the two germline ends. The CDR3 DNA is TGTGCCAGCACTGTTGGGGGCCAAGGCTATGGCTACACCTTC. Its translation is CASTVGGQGYGYTF.

The V gene is TRBV4-2, the J gene TRBJ1-2; 7 nucleotides match TRBD1. The CDR3 covers 15 residues. Trimming cost V 2 bases and J 2 bases; bases outside gene matches: 5. The germline gives CDR1 LGHNA, CDR2 YNFKEQ. The CDR3 sequence: CASSQPQTGNYGYTF. CDR3 DNA: TGTGCCAGCAGCCAACCCCAGACAGGGAACTATGGCTACACCTTC.

The chain links TRBV11-2 to TRBJ1-4; 7 bases map to TRBD1. CDR3 length: 14 residues. The trim removed 4 bases at V and 4 bases at J, leaving 3 bases unmatched. Germline V lookup: CDR1 SGHAT, CDR2 FQNNGV. In nucleotides, the CDR3 is TGTGCCAGCAGCTCGGGACAGAATAATGAAAAACTGTTTTTT. This encodes CASSSGQNNEKLFF.

The gene calls are TRBV7-9 and TRBJ2-7, with a possible D match to TRBD1 (5 bases). The CDR3 runs 14 residues. CDR1 is SEHNR and CDR2 is FQNEAQ in the germline V gene (reference sequence). The V and J ends lost 1 base and 2 bases respectively, with 9 bases between them. The CDR3 DNA is TGTGCCAGCAGCTTAGGACAGATTACCTACGAGCAGTACTTC. Residues: CASSLGQITYEQYF.

The chain is built from TRBV4-1 and TRBJ2-5; TRBD1 matches 10 bases. Trimming removed 3 bases from V and 6 bases from J; junction bases left unmatched: 7. Germline values: CDR1 MGHRA, CDR2 YSYEKL. The CDR3 has 15 amino acids. CDR3 amino acids: CASSHVGQGDKTQYF. The CDR3 DNA reads as TGCGCCAGCAGCCACGTTGGACAGGGGGATAAGACCCAGTACTTC.

The J gene is TRBJ1-1, the V gene TRBV4-3, with D uncertain. The ends were cut back, 0 bases at V and 5 bases at J, with 22 bases in the middle. The V gene's germline CDR1 is LGHNA and CDR2 YSLEER. CDR3 length equals 18 residues. CDR3 in amino acids: CASSQDVSGVGRKTEAFF. The DNA of the CDR3 is TGCGCCAGCAGCCAAGATGTTAGCGGGGTTGGGAGAAAAACTGAAGCTTTCTTT.

The chain uses TRBV7-9 and TRBJ2-5; 9 bases are shared with TRBD1. Germline-derived CDR1 and CDR2 are SEHNR and FQNEAQ (reference sequence). The V gene end was trimmed by 6 bases and the J gene end by 3 bases; junction bases not matched to a gene: 5. The length of the CDR3 is 14 residues. CDR3 loop: CASSKGDREETQYF. Here the CDR3 DNA reads TGTGCCAGCAGTAAAGGGGACAGGGAAGAGACCCAGTACTTC.

The chain employs TRBV4-2 and TRBJ2-5; 9 bases are shared with TRBD2. The V gene's germline CDR1 is LGHNA and CDR2 YNFKEQ. The CDR3 spans 18 residues. Trimming took 1 base from V and 4 from J; bases not matched to a gene: 13. The CDR3 bases are TGTGCCAGCAGCCAAGGGATGGGGCTAGCGGGGACTCCAGAGACCCAGTACTTC. It specifies CASSQGMGLAGTPETQYF.

The chain combines TRBV5-6 with TRBJ2-1; 7 positions agree with TRBD2. Germline V CDR1 and CDR2: SGHDT, YYEEEE. This CDR3 has 15 residues. Trimming cost V 0 bases and J 5 bases; bases outside gene matches: 5. CDR3 residues: CASSLVGGDHNEQFF. For the CDR3, the DNA is TGTGCCAGCAGCTTGGTTGGGGGGGACCACAATGAGCAGTTCTTC. Variable domain in full (rest from reference TRBV5-6 and TRBJ2-1): DAGVTQSPTHLIKTRGQQVTLRCSPKSGHDTVSWYQQALGQGPQFIFQYYEEEERQRGNFPDRFSGHQFPNYSSELNVNALLLGDSALYLCASSLVGGDHNEQFFGPGTRLTVL.

The chain combines TRBV2 with TRBJ2-7, with 8 bases that match TRBD2. V lost 3 bases and J lost 4; bases outside the gene matches: 2. There are 13 residues in the CDR3. CDR1 is SNHLY, CDR2 FYNNEI, per germline. The CDR3 reads CASSETSAYEQYV. The DNA of the CDR3 is TGTGCCAGCAGTGAGACTAGCGCGTACGAGCAGTACGTC.

This sequence joins TRBV7-9 and TRBJ2-4, with a tentative D call TRBD1 (6 bases). CDR3 length: 13 residues. The germline V gene has CDR1 SEHNR and CDR2 FQNEAQ (reference sequence). Trimming cost V 1 base and J 6 bases, with 7 bases left between them. This CDR3 reads CASSLEGVNIQYF. The DNA of the CDR3 is TGTGCCAGCAGCTTAGAGGGGGTAAACATTCAGTACTTC.

This chain links TRBV4-2 with TRBJ1-2; D remains ambiguous. CDR3 size: 14 residues. The V end lost 0 bases, the J end lost 2 bases, and 7 bases lay between the germline ends. Germline V gene lookup returns CDR1 LGHNA and CDR2 YNFKEQ. The CDR3 sequence is CASSQDAGNYGYTF. As DNA, the CDR3 is TGTGCCAGCAGCCAAGATGCGGGAAACTATGGCTACACCTTC.

The chain joins TRBV9 to TRBJ2-3; 7 bases fit TRBD1. The V gene's germline CDR1 is SGDLS and CDR2 YYNGEE. Trimming took 10 bases from V and 5 from J; bases not matched to a gene: 10. The CDR3 extends over 13 amino acids. CDR3 DNA: TGTGCCGGATCGACAGGGTCTATAGATACGCAGTATTTT. Its protein product is CAGSTGSIDTQYF.